The entry below gives a single T cell receptor (beta chain) sequence along with its context. As processed by the authors: Amplified reference gene primers provided the basis for estimating nucleated cell counts. Profiling relied on immunoSEQ multiplex PCR, and the TCRdb table lists in-frame clones only, not all of them. The V and J calls and clone size were taken over from that table, and D and trimming were inferred from the DNA. The sample yields more than 250,000 clones, roughly 86% seen once. The data were taken from a study of blood T cell repertoires in COVID-19. Study details: Acute and convalescent COVID-19 specimens originated in the United States, Italy and Spain. Sources were T cells, B-cell-depleted T cells, or PBMCs; the material itself was cDNA or gDNA.

V gave up 4 bases and J gave up 9 bases; unmatched junction bases: 10. The CDR3 is made up of 15 amino acids. Germline values: CDR1 SQVTM, CDR2 ANQGSEA. Across 24 US areas, participants ranged in age from roughly 18 to 95 years. The chain couples TRBV29-1 to TRBJ2-1; 12 bases are shared with TRBD2. The sequence derives from a woman aged 18-29 years who had recovered from COVID-19. Material for sequencing was PBMCs or T cells enriched from blood (not recorded which). The CDR3 loop reads CSVGASGGAVGEQFF. The CDR3, as DNA: TGCAGCGTTGGAGCTAGCGGGGGGGCCGTCGGTGAGCAGTTCTTC.